A single sample is the source of the 5 T cell receptor beta chains below, sequenced in a study of control samples from healthy donors and cancer patients. The table came from immunoSEQ multiplex PCR; TCRdb's copy has only in-frame clones and leaves some out. Altogether about 140,000 clones are present, 90% to 95% being singletons, with the ten largest covering about an eighth. Sequenced material: blood. These receptors were obtained from a man aged 40-50 years in good health.

This chain links TRBV5-1 with TRBJ1-1, with D unresolved. V lost 0 bases and J 7 bases, leaving 13 bases between the germline ends. The germline gives CDR1 SGHRS, CDR2 YFSETQ. The CDR3 loop spans 14 amino acids. The CDR3 is CASSLDRPGLEAFF. For the CDR3, the DNA is TGCGCCAGCAGCTTGGATCGGCCAGGTCTTGAAGCTTTCTTT.

The genes are TRBV11-2 and TRBJ2-6, with a weak D call TRBD2 (5 bases). Looked up from germline, CDR1 is SGHAT and CDR2 is FQNNGV. Trimming pared 2 bases from V and 0 bases from J, leaving 5 bases between. The CDR3 sequence is 15 residues long. The CDR3 region is CASSLRGSGANVLTF. The CDR3 DNA reads as TGTGCCAGCAGCTTACGGGGCTCTGGGGCCAACGTCCTGACTTTC.

The V gene is TRBV7-9, the J gene TRBJ2-6, with D maybe TRBD1 (6 bases). The germline CDR1 and CDR2 sequences are SEHNR and FQNEAQ (reference sequence). V was trimmed by 5 bases and J by 0 bases, leaving 11 bases between them. The length of the CDR3 is 16 residues. The CDR3 DNA reads as TGTGCCAGCAGCGATAGACAGGCCTCTGGGGCCAACGTCCTGACTTTC. Residues: CASSDRQASGANVLTF.

This clone came up once. The rearrangement links TRBV13 to TRBJ2-3; 14 bases map to TRBD2. In germline, CDR1 is PRHDT, CDR2 FYEKMQ (reference sequence). V trimming: 5 bases; J trimming: 5 bases; junction bases outside the gene matches: 15. The CDR3 runs to 19 residues. The CDR3 bases are TGTGCCAGCAGCATACAAACCCGACTAGCGGGAGGGCCCGTAGATACGCAGTATTTT. This encodes CASSIQTRLAGGPVDTQYF.

This sequence joins TRBV5-4 and TRBJ1-4, with D possibly being TRBD1 (5 bases). CDR1 is SGHNT and CDR2 is YYREEE in the germline V gene (reference sequence). V shed 3 bases and J shed 7 bases, with 16 bases lying between them. The CDR3 loop spans 15 amino acids. CDR3 sequence reads: CASSYRDFGAEKLFF. The CDR3 DNA sequence: TGTGCCAGCAGCTACCGGGACTTTGGGGCTGAAAAACTGTTTTTT.